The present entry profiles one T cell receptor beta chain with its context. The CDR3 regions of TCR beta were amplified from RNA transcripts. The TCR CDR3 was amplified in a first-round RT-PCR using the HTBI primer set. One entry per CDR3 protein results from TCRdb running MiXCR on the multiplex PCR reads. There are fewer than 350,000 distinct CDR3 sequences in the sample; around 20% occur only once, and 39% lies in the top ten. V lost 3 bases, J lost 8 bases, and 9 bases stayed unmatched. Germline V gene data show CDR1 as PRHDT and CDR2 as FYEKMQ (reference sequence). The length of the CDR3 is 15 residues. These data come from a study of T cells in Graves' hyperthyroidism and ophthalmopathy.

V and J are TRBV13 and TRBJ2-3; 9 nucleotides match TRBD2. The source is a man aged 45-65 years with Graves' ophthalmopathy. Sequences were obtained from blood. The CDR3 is CASSFNSGSQLTQYF. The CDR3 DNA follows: TGTGCCAGCAGCTTCAATAGCGGGAGTCAGCTTACGCAGTATTTT.